This is a list of T cell receptor beta chains from one sample in a study of cytomegalovirus exposure and HLA in healthy donors. Clones were read by immunoSEQ multiplex PCR, and TCRdb kept only the in-frame ones, dropping some. The table includes about 130,000 clones, about 80% detected once. Sample: PBMCs. The source is a human donor in good health. Each CDR3 is given without its conserved first and last residue. The order of the fields is J gene, V gene, CDR3 protein.

TRBJ1-6 | TRBV4-1 | AGGRDNSPLH
TRBJ1-1 | TRBV19 | ASRFQGDTEAF
TRBJ1-2 | TRBV7-9 | SSTWGANYGYT
TRBJ1-5 | TRBV13 | ASSSRGYSNQPQH
TRBJ2-3 | TRBV6-1 | ASSWGGKDTQY
TRBJ2-4 | TRBV6-6 | ASTPAGQLTIQY
TRBJ1-5 | TRBV18 | ASSPRSGNQPQH
TRBJ2-1 | TRBV7-9 | SSSLLGQLYNEQF
TRBJ1-2 | TRBV5-1 | ASSLGGVYGYT
TRBJ2-1 | TRBV6-1 | ASRPGYEQF
NA | TRBV5-1 | ASSLAQGGPHYEQY
TRBJ2-3 | TRBV7-8 | ASSSRDSSTDTQY
TRBJ2-2 | TRBV2 | ASSEVAGRDTGELF
TRBJ2-1 | TRBV7-2 | ASSLYAGEQF
TRBJ1-1 | TRBV6-5 | ASSYVETGSEAF
TRBJ1-1 | TRBV19 | ASSATRNTEAF
TRBJ1-6 | TRBV7-6 | ASSSAGYNSPLH
TRBJ1-2 | TRBV5-4 | ASSLMGAYGYT
TRBJ1-2 | TRBV5-6 | ASSLWRGSYGYT
TRBJ2-2 | TRBV6-1 | ASSELPRGNTGELF
TRBJ2-5 | TRBV5-1 | ASSLILAGLQETQY
TRBJ2-7 | TRBV10-3 | AISGTTTYEQY
TRBJ2-2 | TRBV11-3 | ASSLSGQGELF
TRBJ2-1 | TRBV5-1 | ASSLIERNEQF
TRBJ2-1 | TRBV19 | ASSITADSGEQF
TRBJ1-6 | TRBV4-1 | ASSQVSQPLH
TRBJ1-6 | TRBV6-6 | ASSYSAEGNSPLH
TRBJ1-2 | TRBV6-6 | ASSDRGFIYGYT
TRBJ1-1 | TRBV27 | ASSPTGGWTEAF
TRBJ1-5 | TRBV2 | ASASDQPQH
TRBJ2-4 | TRBV18 | ASSWDRGNIQY
TRBJ2-7 | TRBV11-2 | ASSSGQVGEQY